The 24 T cell receptor beta chains given below trace back to one sample, sequenced in a study of blood T cell repertoires in COVID-19. This table comes from immunoSEQ multiplex PCR, and its TCRdb copy is limited to in-frame clones, with some not included. The repertoire holds around 60,000 clones, roughly 77% seen once, with 14% to 15% in the top ten. Sequences were obtained from peripheral blood. Receptor source: an elderly man with acute or convalescent COVID-19.

This chain links TRBV3-1 (or the pseudogene TRBV3-2) with TRBJ2-3, with a tentative D call TRBD2 (6 bases). The V and J ends lost 4 bases and 0 bases respectively, with 23 bases between them. In germline, CDR1 is LGHDT, CDR2 YNNKEL (reference sequence). CDR3 size: 19 residues. CDR3 DNA: TGTGCCAGCAGCCGATGGGGGTTAACGGGGGAATCTAGCACAGATACGCAGTATTTT. It translates to CASSRWGLTGESSTDTQYF.

This clone was observed a few times. The chain links TRBV9 to TRBJ2-5; the D gene is possibly TRBD1 (7 bases). Germline assignment: CDR1 SGDLS and CDR2 YYNGEE. The V and J ends lost 5 bases and 1 base respectively, with 15 bases between them. CDR3 size: 15 residues. DNA of the CDR3: TGTGCCAGCAGTCCACAGGGGAGGCCCCAAGAGACCCAGTACTTC. This sequence encodes CASSPQGRPQETQYF.

This clone was seen only once. The V call is TRBV6-5, the J call TRBJ2-3; D may be TRBD1 (5 bases). This CDR3 has 11 amino acids. CDR1 and CDR2 from the germline V gene are MNHEY and SVGAGI. The CDR3 DNA follows: TGTGCGAGACAGACCGAAGATACGCAGTATTTT. Translating it yields CARQTEDTQYF.

The chain joins TRBV5-6 to TRBJ1-2; 9 positions match TRBD1. The germline CDR1 and CDR2 sequences are SGHDT and YYEEEE. CDR3 length: 16 residues. Trimming at V came to 1 base and at J to 6 bases, leaving 10 bases not matched to a gene. Here the CDR3 DNA reads TGTGCCAGCAGCTTGATTTCTCACAGGGGGCGCGATGGCTACACCTTC. Translation gives CASSLISHRGRDGYTF. Combining the CDR3 with reference TRBV5-6 and TRBJ1-2 gives the whole variable domain DAGVTQSPTHLIKTRGQQVTLRCSPKSGHDTVSWYQQALGQGPQFIFQYYEEEERQRGNFPDRFSGHQFPNYSSELNVNALLLGDSALYLCASSLISHRGRDGYTFGSGTRLTVV.

This clone turned up a few times. The V and J genes are TRBV29-1 and TRBJ2-5; the D is unclear. This CDR3 is built from 12 residues. The germline V gene encodes CDR1 SQVTM and CDR2 ANQGSEA. Trimming pared 7 bases from V and 1 base from J, leaving 10 bases between. In nucleotides, the CDR3 is TGCAGCGGCAAACCCAGCCAAGAGACCCAGTACTTC. Its translation: CSGKPSQETQYF.

This clone was detected only a few times. The chain uses TRBV5-6 and TRBJ1-3, with TRBD1 identical over 7 bases. Germline CDR1 is SGHDT and CDR2 is YYEEEE. CDR3 length: 14 amino acids. With V trimmed by 4 bases and J by 5 bases, 6 bases remained unmatched. CDR3 residues: CASSNWDSRNTIYF. CDR3 nucleotides: TGTGCCAGCAGCAACTGGGACAGTAGAAACACCATATATTTT. The complete variable domain, with remaining parts taken from reference TRBV5-6 and TRBJ1-3, reads DAGVTQSPTHLIKTRGQQVTLRCSPKSGHDTVSWYQQALGQGPQFIFQYYEEEERQRGNFPDRFSGHQFPNYSSELNVNALLLGDSALYLCASSNWDSRNTIYFGEGSWLTVV.

The chain employs TRBV2 and TRBJ1-1, with 7 bases fitting TRBD1. Trimming cost V 3 bases and J 1 base; bases outside gene matches: 14. This CDR3 region has 18 residues. The germline V gene has CDR1 SNHLY and CDR2 FYNNEI. DNA of the CDR3: TGTGCCAGCAGTGATGGGACAGTTAAATTCGTTGGGAACACTGAAGCTTTCTTT. It yields the protein CASSDGTVKFVGNTEAFF.

The chain joins TRBV6-1 to TRBJ1-5, with unresolved D. V dropped 3 bases and J dropped 6 bases, with 6 bases sitting between them. Germline V gene sequence: CDR1 MNHNS, CDR2 SASEGT. CDR3 length: 12 amino acids. CDR3 coding DNA: TGTGCCAGCAGTGATTTGGCTCAGCCCCAGCATTTT. Translated, it gives CASSDLAQPQHF.

This rearrangement joins TRBV3-1 (or the pseudogene TRBV3-2) to TRBJ2-7; 9 nucleotides match TRBD2. This CDR3 is 19 amino acids long. CDR1 and CDR2 from the germline V gene are LGHDT and YNNKEL (reference sequence). Losses at the gene ends were 0 bases for V and 6 bases for J; bases not matched to a gene: 18. The CDR3 DNA reads as TGTGCCAGCAGCCAAGATGACGGCCCAGCGGGGGGCCCGCTTCCCGAGCAGTACTTC. Residues: CASSQDDGPAGGPLPEQYF.

The chain employs TRBV6-6 and TRBJ1-6; 9 bases fit TRBD1. Germline V gives CDR1 MNHNY, CDR2 SVGAGI (reference sequence). This CDR3 has 15 amino acids. Unmatched junction bases numbered 7, after V lost 6 bases and J lost 7 bases. The CDR3 region is CASRDPGQGNSPLHF. The CDR3 nucleotides read TGTGCCAGCAGGGACCCGGGACAGGGCAATTCACCCCTCCACTTT.

The chain combines TRBV6-6 with TRBJ2-7, with 10 nucleotides matching TRBD1. Losses at the gene ends were 5 bases for V and 3 bases for J; bases not matched to a gene: 7. CDR1 MNHNY and CDR2 SVGAGI come from the germline V gene (reference sequence). The CDR3 runs to 15 residues. CDR3 residues: CASSSRDRGFYEQYF. The CDR3 bases are TGTGCCAGCAGTAGCCGGGACAGGGGATTCTACGAGCAGTACTTC.

The chain uses TRBV2 and TRBJ2-7; the D gene is possibly TRBD1 (6 bases). The V and J ends lost 2 bases and 5 bases respectively, with 10 bases between them. CDR1 is SNHLY and CDR2 is FYNNEI in the germline V gene. CDR3 length: 13 amino acids. Written as DNA, the CDR3 is TGTGCCAGCAGTGAATTAGCAGGGGACGAGCAGTACTTC. Translated, it gives CASSELAGDEQYF.

This chain joins TRBV19 and TRBJ2-2; 9 positions match TRBD1. This CDR3 spans 18 amino acids. The J segment lost 10 bases and the V segment lost 5 bases, leaving 20 bases of the junction unmatched. Germline V gene data show CDR1 as LNHDA and CDR2 as SQIVND (reference sequence). This CDR3 reads CASSVTLAGTGMKVELFF. The DNA of the CDR3 is TGTGCCAGTAGTGTCACTCTAGCCGGGACAGGGATGAAGGTGGAGCTGTTTTTT.

This clone has just one count. The chain joins TRBV5-1 to TRBJ2-3; 13 nucleotides agree with TRBD2. Per the germline V gene, CDR1 is SGHRS and CDR2 is YFSETQ. CDR3 length: 16 amino acids. The junction had 5 bases not matched to a gene; V was cut back by 4 bases and J by 3 bases. CDR3 amino acids: CASSPGLAGETDTQYF. For the CDR3, the DNA is TGCGCCAGCAGCCCAGGACTAGCGGGGGAAACAGATACGCAGTATTTT.

The V gene is TRBV19, the J gene TRBJ2-3; tentative D call: TRBD1 (6 bases). There are 15 residues in the CDR3. Germline V gene data show CDR1 as LNHDA and CDR2 as SQIVND (reference sequence). V gave up 2 bases and J gave up 5 bases, with 14 bases separating them. The CDR3 reads CASSIIGGLQDTQYF. The CDR3 DNA follows: TGTGCCAGTAGTATAATTGGGGGCCTTCAAGATACGCAGTATTTT.

V is TRBV5-1 and J is TRBJ2-3; TRBD2 agrees at 13 bases. V shed 4 bases and J 6 bases; nucleotides not matched to a gene: 8. Germline loops: CDR1 SGHRS, CDR2 YFSETQ. This CDR3 spans 16 amino acids. The CDR3 DNA reads as TGCGCCAGCAGCACCCTACTAGCGGGGGGGCTGGATACGCAGTATTTT. This translates into CASSTLLAGGLDTQYF.

The genes are TRBV5-1 and TRBJ1-1; 10 nucleotides agree with TRBD1. Trimming cost V 7 bases and J 2 bases; bases outside gene matches: 5. From germline, CDR1 is SGHRS and CDR2 YFSETQ. This CDR3 region has 14 residues. The CDR3 DNA follows: TGCGCCAGCCAGCCGACAGGGGGCAACACTGAAGCTTTCTTT. Its protein is CASQPTGGNTEAFF.

In DNA, the CDR3 is TGTGCCAGCACCGCAGACAGGGCCAATCAGCCCCAGCATTTT. It codes for CASTADRANQPQHF. The chain uses TRBV2 and TRBJ1-5, with 7 bases that match TRBD1. The J segment lost 3 bases and the V segment lost 7 bases, leaving 6 bases of the junction unmatched. The germline CDR1 and CDR2 sequences are SNHLY and FYNNEI. The CDR3 is 14 amino acids. The complete variable domain, with remaining parts taken from reference TRBV2 and TRBJ1-5, reads EPEVTQTPSHQVTQMGQEVILRCVPISNHLYFYWYRQILGQKVEFLVSFYNNEISEKSEIFDDQFSVERPDGSNFTLKIRSTKLEDSAMYFCASTADRANQPQHFGDGTRLSIL.

CDR3 loop: CASSLQGSRYTF. The CDR3 coding sequence is TGTGCCAGCAGCCTACAGGGTTCCCGCTACACCTTC. V is TRBV12-3 or TRBV12-4 and J is TRBJ1-2; perhaps TRBD1 as D (6 bases). CDR3 length: 12 amino acids. V was trimmed by 6 bases and J by 9 bases, leaving 14 bases between them.

The chain has TRBV28 and TRBJ2-3; the D is unclear. This CDR3 comprises 14 residues. V lost 3 bases to trimming and J lost 2 bases, with 9 bases between them. Germline V gene sequence: CDR1 MDHEN, CDR2 SYDVKM. CDR3 amino acids: CASSFLEFTDTQYF. The DNA for the CDR3 is TGTGCCAGCAGTTTTCTGGAGTTCACAGATACGCAGTATTTT.

In regard to this clone: Other DNA sequences in the same sample also yield this CDR3. J is TRBJ1-1 and V is TRBV12-3 or TRBV12-4; D remains unclear. V dropped 3 bases and J dropped 1 base, with 3 bases sitting between them. This CDR3 contains 12 residues. The CDR3 DNA is TGTGCCAGCAGTTTCAAGAACACTGAAGCTTTCTTT. This sequence encodes CASSFKNTEAFF.

The chain joins TRBV10-2 to TRBJ2-7; D might be TRBD1 (5 bases). Germline CDR1 reads WSHSY; CDR2 reads SAAADI. V was clipped by 3 bases and J by 6 bases, with 9 bases between them. This CDR3 is 12 amino acids long. DNA of the CDR3: TGCGCCAGCAGTGAACAGGCAAGCGAGCAGTACTTC. Its protein is CASSEQASEQYF.

This clone was seen a handful of times. V usage is TRBV5-4 and J usage is TRBJ1-3, with 7 bases matching TRBD1. The CDR3 runs to 14 residues. Per germline, CDR1 SGHNT and CDR2 YYREEE (reference sequence). V shed 4 bases, J shed 4 bases, and the junction held 5 bases outside the gene matches. CDR3 loop: CASSPEGAGNTIYF. The CDR3 DNA is TGTGCCAGCAGCCCCGAGGGGGCCGGAAACACCATATATTTT.

This clone was seen only a few times. This chain joins TRBV2 and TRBJ1-6, with 12 bases fitting TRBD1. The CDR3 is 15 residues long. The germline V gene encodes CDR1 SNHLY and CDR2 FYNNEI. Unmatched junction bases numbered 4, after V lost 6 bases and J lost 7 bases. As DNA, the CDR3 is TGTGCCAGCAGGGGACAGGGGGCAGGCAATTCACCCCTCCACTTT. Translated: CASRGQGAGNSPLHF.